A selection of T cell receptor beta chains follows, all from one sample in a study of T-cell memory formation after mild COVID-19. TCRdb re-called the 5' RACE reads with MiXCR, one entry per CDR3 protein. The table shows approximately 500,000 distinct CDR3 sequences, with 20% to 25% occurring only once. Sequencing was done on a sample of PBMCs or a T cell subset sorted from them (not recorded which). The source of these receptors is an adult woman who had mild COVID-19 (a few samples of this study predate the infection). Cell type and time point are not known. The CDR3 runs from the conserved cysteine through the conserved F or W. The D gene is left open where the match is weak.

TRBV14	TRBJ1-1	TRBD1	CASSQKTGGLNTEAFF
TRBV7-8	TRBJ2-7	TRBD2	CASSRTGTSGMYEQYF
TRBV4-1	TRBJ2-1	-	CASSQVPFGGYNEQFF
TRBV14	TRBJ1-2	-	CASSHPGPTRHGYTF
TRBV7-2	TRBJ2-5	-	CASSLAGVMETQYF
TRBV6-1	TRBJ2-1	-	CASRSALWRGQWSNEQFF
TRBV5-5	TRBJ2-1	TRBD2	CASSLAGAAEQFF
TRBV30	TRBJ2-1	-	CAWTSVTKQFF
TRBV7-9	TRBJ1-1	-	CASIYRQGNTEAFF
TRBV5-4	TRBJ2-3	-	CASSSSVGGILTDTQYF
TRBV5-1	TRBJ2-7	-	CASSVGTYEQYF
TRBV12-3/TRBV12-4	TRBJ2-7	TRBD2	CASSQSSSGRGYEQYF
TRBV5-1	TRBJ2-1	TRBD2	CASSFGAGLYNEQFF
TRBV12-3/TRBV12-4	TRBJ1-2	-	CASSFGYGYTF
TRBV7-6	TRBJ2-5	-	CASSLNWPQGETQYF